This T cell receptor (beta chain) derives from a study of blood T cells in healthy people across ages. Study context: Capturing about one barcoded beta molecule per two T cells was achieved by template switching. Study-wide results and limits: Naive T cell percentage by flow cytometry tracked strongly with beta diversity. Diversity estimates drawn from one million T cells were deemed underestimates.

CDR3 length: 14 amino acids. Trimming removed 5 bases from V and 7 bases from J, with 14 bases in between. From germline, CDR1 is SEHNR and CDR2 FQNEAQ (reference sequence). On this clonotype itself: What it binds is unknown.

A J-beta primer mix and a sample-barcoded 5' primer were used in a second PCR of about 7 to 11 cycles. Each CDR3 protein gets one entry after TCRdb re-called the 5' RACE reads with MiXCR. The sample has approximately 290,000 distinct CDR3 sequences; 25% to 30% are singletons. Total RNA was isolated from each sample in quantities of at least 6 micrograms. This chain joins TRBV7-9 and TRBJ2-2, with D perhaps matching TRBD2 (6 bases). The sequence was obtained from a woman in her 70s in good health. The specimen was blood. The CDR3 is CASSPPLGGGELFF. Here the CDR3 DNA reads TGTGCCAGCAGCCCCCCGTTGGGGGGCGGGGAGCTGTTTTTT.